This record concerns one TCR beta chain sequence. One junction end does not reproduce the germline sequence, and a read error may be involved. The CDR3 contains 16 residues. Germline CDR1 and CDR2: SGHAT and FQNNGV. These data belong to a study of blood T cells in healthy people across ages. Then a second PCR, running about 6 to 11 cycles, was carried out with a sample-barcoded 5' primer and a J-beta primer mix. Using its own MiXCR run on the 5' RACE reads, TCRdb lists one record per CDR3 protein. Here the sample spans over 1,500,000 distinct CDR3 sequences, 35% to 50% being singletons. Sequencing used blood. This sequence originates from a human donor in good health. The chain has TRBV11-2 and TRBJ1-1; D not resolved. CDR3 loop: CVSSYEGDTEETEAFF. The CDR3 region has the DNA TGTGTCAGCAGCTACGAGGGAGATACCGAGGAAACTGAAGCTTTCTTT. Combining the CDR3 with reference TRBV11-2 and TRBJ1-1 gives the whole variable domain EAGVAQSPRYKIIEKRQSVAFWCNPISGHATLYWYQQILGQGPKLLIQFQNNGVVDDSQLPKDRFSAERLKGVDSTLKIQPAKLEDSAVYLCVSSYEGDTEETEAFFGQGTRLTVV.